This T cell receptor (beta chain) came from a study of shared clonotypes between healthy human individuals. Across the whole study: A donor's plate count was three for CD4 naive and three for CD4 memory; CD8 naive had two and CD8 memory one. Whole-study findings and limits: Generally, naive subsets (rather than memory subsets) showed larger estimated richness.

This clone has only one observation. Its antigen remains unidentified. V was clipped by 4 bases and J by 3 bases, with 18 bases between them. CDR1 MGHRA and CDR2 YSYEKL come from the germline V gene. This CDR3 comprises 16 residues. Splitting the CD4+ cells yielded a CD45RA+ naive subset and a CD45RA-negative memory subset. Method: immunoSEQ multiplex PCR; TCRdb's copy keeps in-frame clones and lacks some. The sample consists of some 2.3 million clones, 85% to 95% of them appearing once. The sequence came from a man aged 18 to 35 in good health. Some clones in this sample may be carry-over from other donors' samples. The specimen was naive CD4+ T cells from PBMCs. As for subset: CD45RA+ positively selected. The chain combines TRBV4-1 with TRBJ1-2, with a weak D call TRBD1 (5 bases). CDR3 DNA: TGCGCCAGCAGCCCCAGATCAGGGATAAGGGACTATGGCTACACCTTC. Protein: CASSPRSGIRDYGYTF.